These 23 T cell receptor beta chains came from one sample sequenced in a study of T cells and copy number aberrations in small-cell lung cancer. Only in-frame clones appear in the TCRdb table, and some are missing; sequencing was by immunoSEQ multiplex PCR. The sample holds around 6,200 clones, 76% seen once. Sequenced material: tumor tissue. The receptor source for this set is a man aged 45 to 65 with small cell lung cancer.

The V gene is TRBV6-1, the J gene TRBJ1-5, with D maybe TRBD1 (5 bases). V was pared by 10 bases and J by 2 bases, with 18 bases between. Germline V gene lookup returns CDR1 MNHNS and CDR2 SASEGT. There are 15 residues in the CDR3. CDR3 bases: TGTGCCACGTCCGTTGAGGAAGGGGGCAATCAGCCCCAGCATTTT. Its protein is CATSVEEGGNQPQHF.

The sample holds a few counts of this clone. The rearrangement links TRBV30 to TRBJ2-7; D remains ambiguous. The CDR3 has 10 amino acids. Trimming took 5 bases from V and 2 from J, leaving 4 bases between them. Per the germline V gene, CDR1 is GTSNPN and CDR2 is SVGIG (reference sequence). As DNA, the CDR3 is TGTGCCTGGGGGGCCTACGAGCAGTACTTC. Its protein product is CAWGAYEQYF.

By share, this clone ranks as medium-sized. The chain recombines TRBV15 with TRBJ1-5; D is unresolved. The germline gives CDR1 LNHNV, CDR2 YYDKDF (reference sequence). The CDR3 loop spans 16 amino acids. Trimming left V 0 bases short and J 6 bases short, with 15 bases between. The CDR3 region is CATSRDWPKGGQPQHF. The CDR3 coding sequence is TGTGCCACCAGCAGAGATTGGCCAAAAGGTGGTCAGCCCCAGCATTTT. Combining the CDR3 with reference TRBV15 and TRBJ1-5 gives the whole variable domain DAMVIQNPRYQVTQFGKPVTLSCSQTLNHNVMYWYQQKSSQAPKLLFHYYDKDFNNEADTPDNFQSRRPNTSFCFLDIRSPGLGDTAMYLCATSRDWPKGGQPQHFGDGTRLSIL.

The sample holds a few counts of this clone. V and J are TRBV15 and TRBJ2-3; D is unresolved. V lost 5 bases and J 5 bases, leaving 17 bases between the germline ends. Germline CDR1 is LNHNV and CDR2 is YYDKDF (reference sequence). CDR3 length: 15 amino acids. In DNA, the CDR3 is TGTGCCACCAGCGATACTCTAGGTGGCAAAGATACGCAGTATTTT. Its translation is CATSDTLGGKDTQYF.

The DNA for the CDR3 is TGTGCCATCCGAGGACCCCCCGGAGAAGAGCAGTACTTC. Translating it yields CAIRGPPGEEQYF. The genes are TRBV10-3 and TRBJ2-7, with D unclear. This CDR3 comprises 13 residues. Germline V gene sequence: CDR1 ENHRY, CDR2 SYGVKD. Between the trimmed V and J ends, which lost 8 bases and 7 bases, there was a span of 18 bases.

V usage is TRBV25-1 and J usage is TRBJ2-5, with 10 bases identical to TRBD1. The CDR3 is 17 amino acids. The germline gives CDR1 MGHDK, CDR2 SYGVNS. Unmatched junction bases numbered 13, after V lost 4 bases and J lost 5 bases. CDR3 coding DNA: TGTGCCAGCAGTGCCTCCTCTCCGGGACAGGGGTTGGAGACCCAGTACTTC. As protein: CASSASSPGQGLETQYF.

The chain recombines TRBV21-1 with TRBJ2-7; TRBD2 reflects the table's D call only, with no check against the DNA. TRBV21-1 is reported as a pseudogene. The CDR3 runs to 11 residues. This chain's CDR3 is CASSKVYEQYF. The CDR3 region has the DNA TGTGCCAGCAGCAAAGTATACGAGCAGTACTTC.

The rearrangement links TRBV10-1 to TRBJ2-3, with D perhaps TRBD1 (6 bases). The V gene lost 2 bases and the J gene lost 3 bases, with 9 bases spanning the gap. Germline V gene sequence: CDR1 WNHNN, CDR2 SYGVQD (reference sequence). The CDR3 covers 14 residues. In DNA form, the CDR3 reads TGCGCCAGCAGTGAGGGACAGAGGACAGATACGCAGTATTTT. Translating it yields CASSEGQRTDTQYF.

The rearrangement uses TRBV6-5 and TRBJ2-1, with TRBD1 as a possible D gene (6 bases). The V end lost 4 bases, the J end lost 8 bases, and 15 bases lay between the germline ends. CDR1 is MNHEY, CDR2 SVGAGI, per germline. This CDR3 is built from 14 residues. The CDR3 DNA is TGTGCCAGCAGTTCCCTCTCAGGGGCCGATGAGCAGTTCTTC. Translation: CASSSLSGADEQFF.

V gene TRBV7-3 combines with J gene TRBJ2-1; D gene uncertain. From germline, CDR1 is SGHTA and CDR2 FQGTGA. V lost 2 bases, J lost 6 bases, and 11 bases lay in between. The CDR3 is 14 residues long. The CDR3 region has the DNA TGTGCCAGCAGCTTACTCCGCTCCGGCAATGAGCAGTTCTTC. Its translation: CASSLLRSGNEQFF. The full variable domain, completed using reference TRBV7-3 and TRBJ2-1, is GAGVSQTPSNKVTEKGKYVELRCDPISGHTALYWYRQSLGQGPEFLIYFQGTGAADDSGLPNDRFFAVRPEGSVSTLKIQRTERGDSAVYLCASSLLRSGNEQFFGPGTRLTVL.

The chain recombines TRBV5-5 with TRBJ2-2; 10 nucleotides agree with TRBD1. The V segment lost 3 bases and the J segment 7 bases; nucleotides outside the gene matches: 6. The CDR3 sequence is 15 residues long. Germline lookup yields CDR1 SGHKS and CDR2 YYEKEE (reference sequence). The CDR3 loop reads CASSSGTGESGELFF. Written as DNA, the CDR3 is TGTGCCAGCAGCTCGGGGACAGGGGAAAGCGGGGAGCTGTTTTTT.

This clone turned up a few times. J is TRBJ1-5 and V is TRBV28; D is unclear. CDR3 length equals 20 residues. Germline V CDR1 and CDR2: MDHEN, SYDVKM. V dropped 4 bases and J dropped 2 bases, with 27 bases sitting between them. In DNA, the CDR3 is TGTGCCAGCAGTTACACCTTGCGACCGCGGTCGGGCCATGGCAATCAGCCCCAGCATTTT. Its translation: CASSYTLRPRSGHGNQPQHF.

Points on this clone: This same CDR3 is encoded by further DNA sequences in the sample. V gene TRBV7-8 combines with J gene TRBJ2-7; tentative D call: TRBD1 (5 bases). The CDR3 has 15 amino acids. Germline V CDR1 and CDR2: SGHVS, FQNEAQ. Trimming shortened V by 5 bases and J by 2 bases, and 16 bases separated the two germline ends. The CDR3 nucleotides read TGTGCCAGCAGCATCGAATTGACAGTGACCTACGAGCAGTACTTC. Amino acids: CASSIELTVTYEQYF.

Concerning this clone itself: A junction end diverges from the germline sequence, so it may reflect a read error. This sample also contains other DNA sequences that code for the same CDR3. The genes are TRBV5-1 and TRBJ2-5, with TRBD2 matching 8 bases. The CDR3 spans 14 residues. Germline values: CDR1 SGHRS, CDR2 YFSETQ. The CDR3 DNA sequence: TGCGCCAGCAGTTTGGGGCTAGCGGGAGAGACCCAGTACTTC. This codes for CASSLGLAGETQYF.

The chain combines TRBV4-1 with TRBJ2-2; 10 nucleotides line up with TRBD1. After removal of 0 bases from V and 1 base from J, the junction contained 11 bases not matched to a gene. This CDR3 has 20 amino acids. CDR1 and CDR2 from the germline V gene are MGHRA and YSYEKL. This CDR3 is CASSQESLRQGARNTGELFF. The CDR3 DNA reads TGCGCCAGCAGCCAAGAATCACTTCGACAGGGGGCTAGGAACACCGGGGAGCTGTTTTTT.

The rearrangement links TRBV4-1 to TRBJ1-5; tentatively, D is TRBD1 (5 bases). The CDR3 contains 14 residues. CDR1 and CDR2 (germline): MGHRA, YSYEKL. V was trimmed by 0 bases and J by 4 bases, leaving 7 bases between them. Here the CDR3 reads CASSQEGGNQPQHF. The CDR3 region has the DNA TGCGCCAGCAGCCAAGAGGGGGGGAATCAGCCCCAGCATTTT.

The chain employs TRBV27 and TRBJ2-1, with D hard to call. The length of the CDR3 is 12 residues. In germline, CDR1 is MNHEY, CDR2 SMNVEV (reference sequence). V was trimmed by 6 bases and J by 7 bases, leaving 10 bases between them. Here the CDR3 DNA reads TGTGCCAGCAGCCATTCAAGGAATGAGCAGTTCTTC. Its translation is CASSHSRNEQFF.

The CDR3 loop reads CASSVGGGGVLYGYTF. The DNA for the CDR3 is TGTGCCAGCAGCGTAGGTGGGGGAGGGGTCCTCTATGGCTACACCTTC. The rearrangement joins TRBV9 to TRBJ1-2; possible D gene TRBD1, 5 bases. The V gene's germline CDR1 is SGDLS and CDR2 YYNGEE. V dropped 0 bases and J dropped 4 bases, with 16 bases sitting between them. The CDR3 covers 16 residues.

This chain links TRBV9 with TRBJ2-3, with no clear D. Germline lookup yields CDR1 SGDLS and CDR2 YYNGEE. This CDR3 is 15 amino acids long. V was trimmed by 0 bases and J by 2 bases, leaving 10 bases between them. The CDR3 spells CASSVVGRSTDTQYF. CDR3 sequence (DNA): TGTGCCAGCAGCGTAGTTGGGCGTTCCACAGATACGCAGTATTTT.

CDR3 amino acids: CASSRAGYSTDTQYF. DNA for the CDR3: TGTGCCAGCAGCCGGGCGGGCTATAGCACAGATACGCAGTATTTT. The V and J genes are TRBV9 and TRBJ2-3; TRBD2 might be the D (5 bases). Germline V gene sequence: CDR1 SGDLS, CDR2 YYNGEE. The V end was cut by 4 bases, the J end by 0 bases, with 12 bases between. CDR3 length equals 15 residues.

Only a few counts were recorded for this clone. The chain couples TRBV28 to TRBJ2-1; D is uncertain. This CDR3 spans 10 amino acids. From germline, CDR1 is MDHEN and CDR2 SYDVKM. Trimming cost V 5 bases and J 8 bases, with 4 bases left between them. The CDR3 spells CASSGHEQFF. CDR3 sequence (DNA): TGTGCCAGCAGTGGGCATGAGCAGTTCTTC. The variable domain in full, completed from reference TRBV28 and TRBJ2-1, reads DVKVTQSSRYLVKRTGEKVFLECVQDMDHENMFWYRQDPGLGLRLIYFSYDVKMKEKGDIPEGYSVSREKKERFSLILESASTNQTSMYLCASSGHEQFFGPGTRLTVL.

The genes are TRBV7-3 and TRBJ2-1, with D possibly TRBD1 on 5 matching bases. In germline, CDR1 is SGHTA, CDR2 FQGTGA. V lost 4 bases, J lost 5 bases, and 12 bases lay in between. This CDR3 has 14 residues. The CDR3 is CASSSGQGNNEQFF. The CDR3 DNA reads as TGTGCCAGCAGCTCCGGGCAGGGAAACAATGAGCAGTTCTTC.

J is TRBJ2-2 and V is TRBV5-5; no clear D gene. The CDR3 is made up of 16 amino acids. Germline V lookup: CDR1 SGHKS, CDR2 YYEKEE (reference sequence). V lost 0 bases, J lost 1 base, and 10 bases lay in between. CDR3 coding DNA: TGTGCCAGCAGCTTGGTTTCTTGGGAGAACACCGGGGAGCTGTTTTTT. Protein: CASSLVSWENTGELFF.